This T cell receptor (beta chain) was recorded in a study of cytomegalovirus exposure and HLA in healthy donors. Findings of the study overall: TCR sequences were mostly rare, though some public TCRs occurred in many donors. As confirmed in vitro, a few CMV-associated chains were specific for CMV antigens.

CDR3 length: 16 residues. CDR1 SGHAT and CDR2 FQNNGV come from the germline V gene. Trimming shortened V by 5 bases and J by 2 bases, and 19 bases separated the two germline ends. TCRdb keeps only in-frame clones here, not all; method: immunoSEQ multiplex PCR. Of over 100,000 clones in the sample, just under 90% are singletons; the top ten hold 3% to 3.5%. This clone was recorded many times. Antigen specificity is unknown. This chain connects TRBV11-2 to TRBJ2-7; D perhaps matches TRBD1 (6 bases). The receptor comes from a man aged 30-40 years in good health and CMV-seronegative. The sequenced sample was PBMCs. The CDR3 DNA reads as TGTGCCAGCAGCGGTCATTTGCGGACAGTCCCCTACGAGCAGTACTTC. As protein: CASSGHLRTVPYEQYF.